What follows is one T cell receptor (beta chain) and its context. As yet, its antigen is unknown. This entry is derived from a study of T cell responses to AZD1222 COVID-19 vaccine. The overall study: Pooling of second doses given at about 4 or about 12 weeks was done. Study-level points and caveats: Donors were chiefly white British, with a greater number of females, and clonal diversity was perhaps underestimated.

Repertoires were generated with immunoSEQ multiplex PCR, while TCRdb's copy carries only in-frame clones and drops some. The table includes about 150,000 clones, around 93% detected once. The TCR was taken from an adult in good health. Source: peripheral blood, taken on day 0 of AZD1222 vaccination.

CDR3 amino acids: CASSRLAASGNTIYF. The CDR3 nucleotides are TGTGCCAGCTCACGTCTCGCAGCCTCTGGAAACACCATATATTTT. V and J are TRBV18 and TRBJ1-3; D remains unclear. V was clipped by 4 bases and J by 0 bases, with 10 bases between them. This CDR3 is 15 amino acids long. Germline assignment: CDR1 KGHSH and CDR2 LQKENI.